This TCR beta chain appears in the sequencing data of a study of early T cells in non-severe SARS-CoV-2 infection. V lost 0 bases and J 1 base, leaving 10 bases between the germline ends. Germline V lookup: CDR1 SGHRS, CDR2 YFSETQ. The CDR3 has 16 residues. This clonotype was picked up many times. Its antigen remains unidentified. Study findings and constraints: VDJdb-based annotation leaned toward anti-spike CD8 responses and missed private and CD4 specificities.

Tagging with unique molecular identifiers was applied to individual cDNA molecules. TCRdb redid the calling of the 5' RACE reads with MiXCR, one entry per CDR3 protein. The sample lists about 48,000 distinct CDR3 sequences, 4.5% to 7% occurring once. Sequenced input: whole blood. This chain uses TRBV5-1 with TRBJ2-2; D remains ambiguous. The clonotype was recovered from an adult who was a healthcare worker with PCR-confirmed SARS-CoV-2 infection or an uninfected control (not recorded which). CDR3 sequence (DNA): TGCGCCAGCAGCTTGGCCGGTTGGGGGAACACCGGGGAGCTGTTTTTT. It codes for CASSLAGWGNTGELFF.